This is a list of T cell receptor beta chains from one sample in a study of cytomegalovirus exposure and HLA in healthy donors. Assay: immunoSEQ multiplex PCR; the TCRdb copy retains only in-frame clones and omits some. The table includes roughly 180,000 clones, approximately 82% detected once. Material for sequencing was PBMCs. Source of these receptors: a girl between 2 and 10 years old in good health and CMV-seropositive. CDR3s include the opening cysteine and the closing phenylalanine or tryptophan. Fields, in order: CDR3 DNA, CDR3 protein, CDR3 length, D gene, V gene, clone size, J gene. D genes are given only for firm matches. Only some rows state a clone size, as once, few, many or a class for expanded clones.

cdr3_nt: TGCGCCAGCAGCCACATCCTCAGGGAATTGGGAAACACCATATATTTT; cdr3_aa: CASSHILRELGNTIYF; cdr3_length: 16; d_call: NA; v_call: TRBV4-1; clone_size: NA; j_call: TRBJ1-3
cdr3_nt: TGTGCCAGCAGCTTGTGGGGCCCTCCCTACGAGCAGTACTTC; cdr3_aa: CASSLWGPPYEQYF; cdr3_length: 14; d_call: NA; v_call: TRBV5-6; clone_size: NA; j_call: TRBJ2-7
cdr3_nt: TGTGCCAGCAGCTTACGGGCAGGGCTGTACGAGCAGTACTTC; cdr3_aa: CASSLRAGLYEQYF; cdr3_length: 14; d_call: NA; v_call: TRBV7-8; clone_size: NA; j_call: TRBJ2-7
cdr3_nt: TGTGCCAGCAGTTACTCCGGCGGGAGGGATACCGGGGAGCTGTTTTTT; cdr3_aa: CASSYSGGRDTGELFF; cdr3_length: 16; d_call: TRBD2; v_call: TRBV6-5; clone_size: once; j_call: TRBJ2-2
cdr3_nt: TGCGCCAGCAGCTTGGACCCGGGACAGGCGAACACTGAAGCTTTCTTT; cdr3_aa: CASSLDPGQANTEAFF; cdr3_length: 16; d_call: TRBD1; v_call: TRBV5-1; clone_size: few; j_call: TRBJ1-1
cdr3_nt: TGTGCCAGCAGCGTAGGAGGCGGGAGAACAACCGGGGAGCTGTTTTTT; cdr3_aa: CASSVGGGRTTGELFF; cdr3_length: 16; d_call: TRBD2; v_call: TRBV9; clone_size: NA; j_call: TRBJ2-2
cdr3_nt: TGTGCCAGTAGTATCGGACAGGCTATGAACACTGAAGCTTTCTTT; cdr3_aa: CASSIGQAMNTEAFF; cdr3_length: 15; d_call: TRBD1; v_call: TRBV19; clone_size: once; j_call: TRBJ1-1
cdr3_nt: TGTGCCAGCAGTTTATCATTGGGGGGGGCAGGCGGGGAGCTGTTTTTT; cdr3_aa: CASSLSLGGAGGELFF; cdr3_length: 16; d_call: NA; v_call: TRBV28; clone_size: NA; j_call: TRBJ2-2
cdr3_nt: TGTGCCAGCAGCTTAGGGAGAAGGATCATGAACACTGAAGCTTTCTTT; cdr3_aa: CASSLGRRIMNTEAFF; cdr3_length: 16; d_call: NA; v_call: TRBV11-2; clone_size: once; j_call: TRBJ1-1
cdr3_nt: TGTGCCAGCAGACCCCGGGGAGGGGCCCAGCATTTT; cdr3_aa: CASRPRGGAQHF; cdr3_length: 12; d_call: NA; v_call: TRBV6-5; clone_size: NA; j_call: TRBJ1-5
cdr3_nt: TGTGCCTGGACCCAGACACGACAGCCTAATGAAAAACTGTTTTTT; cdr3_aa: CAWTQTRQPNEKLFF; cdr3_length: 15; d_call: NA; v_call: TRBV30; clone_size: once; j_call: TRBJ1-4
cdr3_nt: TGTGCCAGCAGCGTAGATGATCGAGGGTCCCAGCCCCAGCATTTT; cdr3_aa: CASSVDDRGSQPQHF; cdr3_length: 15; d_call: NA; v_call: TRBV9; clone_size: NA; j_call: TRBJ1-5
cdr3_nt: TGCGCCAGCAGCTTGGGAGCGGAAATTAGCACAGATACGCAGTATTTT; cdr3_aa: CASSLGAEISTDTQYF; cdr3_length: 16; d_call: NA; v_call: TRBV5-1; clone_size: NA; j_call: TRBJ2-3
cdr3_nt: TGCGCCAGCAGCCAGCCCGGCTGGGCAGAGACCCAGTACTTC; cdr3_aa: CASSQPGWAETQYF; cdr3_length: 14; d_call: NA; v_call: TRBV4-1; clone_size: NA; j_call: TRBJ2-5
cdr3_nt: TGTGCCAGTAGTAGCGGGGGCCGACAAGAGACCCAGTACTTC; cdr3_aa: CASSSGGRQETQYF; cdr3_length: 14; d_call: NA; v_call: TRBV19; clone_size: NA; j_call: TRBJ2-5
cdr3_nt: TGTGCCAGCAGCTCATTCCCGCGGGACGAGCAGTACTTC; cdr3_aa: CASSSFPRDEQYF; cdr3_length: 13; d_call: NA; v_call: TRBV5-4; clone_size: NA; j_call: TRBJ2-7
cdr3_nt: TGTGCCAGCAGTTTCAAGGATCCAGGGAAGGGCTACGAGCAGTACTTC; cdr3_aa: CASSFKDPGKGYEQYF; cdr3_length: 16; d_call: NA; v_call: TRBV27; clone_size: NA; j_call: TRBJ2-7
cdr3_nt: TGTGCCACCAGCCCCCGGGACACTACCACAGATACGCAGTATTTT; cdr3_aa: CATSPRDTTTDTQYF; cdr3_length: 15; d_call: NA; v_call: TRBV15; clone_size: NA; j_call: TRBJ2-3
cdr3_nt: TGTGCCAGCAGCTTGGAAGGGGTCGGCTATAATTCACCCCTCCACTTT; cdr3_aa: CASSLEGVGYNSPLHF; cdr3_length: 16; d_call: NA; v_call: TRBV5-6; clone_size: NA; j_call: TRBJ1-6
cdr3_nt: TGTGCCAGCAGCGTAGTGGCAGACTCTGGAAACACCATATATTTT; cdr3_aa: CASSVVADSGNTIYF; cdr3_length: 15; d_call: NA; v_call: TRBV9; clone_size: NA; j_call: TRBJ1-3
cdr3_nt: TGTGCCAGTAGTATTAATAGCGGGGGAGGGGGTCAGCCCCAGCATTTT; cdr3_aa: CASSINSGGGGQPQHF; cdr3_length: 16; d_call: NA; v_call: TRBV19; clone_size: NA; j_call: TRBJ1-5
cdr3_nt: TGTGCCAGCCAACCCCCGACAGACTACACTGAAGCTTTCTTT; cdr3_aa: CASQPPTDYTEAFF; cdr3_length: 14; d_call: NA; v_call: TRBV7-9; clone_size: NA; j_call: TRBJ1-1
cdr3_nt: TGTGCCTGGAGTGCGATCCGAGGGTACACCGGGGAGCTGTTTTTT; cdr3_aa: CAWSAIRGYTGELFF; cdr3_length: 15; d_call: NA; v_call: TRBV30; clone_size: NA; j_call: TRBJ2-2
cdr3_nt: TGTGCCAGCAGCTTAGAAAGGGGTACTGAAGCTTTCTTT; cdr3_aa: CASSLERGTEAFF; cdr3_length: 13; d_call: NA; v_call: TRBV11-2; clone_size: once; j_call: TRBJ1-1
cdr3_nt: TGTGCCAGCAGTCAAGCGGGAGAGAGCTACGAGCAGTACTTC; cdr3_aa: CASSQAGESYEQYF; cdr3_length: 14; d_call: TRBD2; v_call: TRBV6-6; clone_size: few; j_call: TRBJ2-7
cdr3_nt: TGCGCCAGCAGCTTCTTCCAGGGCGTCGATTCCTACGAGCAGTACTTC; cdr3_aa: CASSFFQGVDSYEQYF; cdr3_length: 16; d_call: NA; v_call: TRBV5-1; clone_size: NA; j_call: TRBJ2-7
cdr3_nt: TGTGCCAGTAGTATGAGGGGCAATCAGCCCCAGCATTTT; cdr3_aa: CASSMRGNQPQHF; cdr3_length: 13; d_call: NA; v_call: TRBV19; clone_size: NA; j_call: TRBJ1-5
cdr3_nt: TGTGCCAGCAGCTCAGACACGGGGAGACACTACGAGCAGTACTTC; cdr3_aa: CASSSDTGRHYEQYF; cdr3_length: 15; d_call: NA; v_call: TRBV11-3; clone_size: NA; j_call: TRBJ2-7
cdr3_nt: TGTGCCAGCAGCCTCCGGGACTCTAATGAAAAACTGTTTTTT; cdr3_aa: CASSLRDSNEKLFF; cdr3_length: 14; d_call: NA; v_call: TRBV11-2; clone_size: once; j_call: TRBJ1-4
cdr3_nt: TGCAGCGTTGAAGGCAGGGGATTCTACAATGAGCAGTTCTTC; cdr3_aa: CSVEGRGFYNEQFF; cdr3_length: 14; d_call: NA; v_call: TRBV29-1; clone_size: NA; j_call: TRBJ2-1
cdr3_nt: TGTGCCAGCGGCCGGGACAGAAATCAGCCCCAGCATTTT; cdr3_aa: CASGRDRNQPQHF; cdr3_length: 13; d_call: TRBD1; v_call: TRBV27; clone_size: NA; j_call: TRBJ1-5
cdr3_nt: TGTGCTAGTGCCGTAACCAGGGGGTACACTGAAGCTTTCTTT; cdr3_aa: CASAVTRGYTEAFF; cdr3_length: 14; d_call: TRBD1; v_call: TRBV12-5; clone_size: few; j_call: TRBJ1-1
cdr3_nt: TGCGCCAGCACCAAGGACAGGGGAACAGATACGCAGTATTTT; cdr3_aa: CASTKDRGTDTQYF; cdr3_length: 14; d_call: TRBD1; v_call: TRBV5-1; clone_size: once; j_call: TRBJ2-3
cdr3_nt: TGTGCCAGCAGCTTAGGGACTAGCGGGAGGGAATTGGCCCACGAGCAGTACTTC; cdr3_aa: CASSLGTSGRELAHEQYF; cdr3_length: 18; d_call: TRBD2; v_call: TRBV5-6; clone_size: NA; j_call: TRBJ2-7
cdr3_nt: TGTGCCAGCAGCGTAGACCCGATCGGGGGGCACTACAATGAGCAGTTCTTC; cdr3_aa: CASSVDPIGGHYNEQFF; cdr3_length: 17; d_call: NA; v_call: TRBV9; clone_size: NA; j_call: TRBJ2-1
cdr3_nt: TGTGCCAGCAGACACGGGGGAGGGACTAGCACAGATACGCAGTATTTT; cdr3_aa: CASRHGGGTSTDTQYF; cdr3_length: 16; d_call: TRBD2; v_call: TRBV25-1; clone_size: few; j_call: TRBJ2-3